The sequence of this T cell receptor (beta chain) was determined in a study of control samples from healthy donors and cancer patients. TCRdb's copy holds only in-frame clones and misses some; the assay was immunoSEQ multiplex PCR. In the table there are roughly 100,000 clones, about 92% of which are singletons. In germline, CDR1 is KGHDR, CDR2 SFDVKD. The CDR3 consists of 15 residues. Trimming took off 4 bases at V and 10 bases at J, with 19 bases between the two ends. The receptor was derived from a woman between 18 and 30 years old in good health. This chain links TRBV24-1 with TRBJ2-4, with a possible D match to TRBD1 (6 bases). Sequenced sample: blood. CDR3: CATSDRRDTSLIQYF. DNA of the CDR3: TGTGCCACCAGTGACCGACGGGACACCTCTTTAATTCAGTACTTC.